Sequencing of this T cell receptor beta chain was carried out in a study of spatial heterogeneity in lung cancer. This clonotype was recorded at least ten times. Its specificity is unknown. No DNA is shown, since the ends of the CDR3 on it are uncertain; the CDR3 is the one TCRdb lists. Broader study findings: Alpha and beta chain coverage of tumor T cells was estimated at about 7.3% and 13%, respectively. Quantities of ubiquitous and regional expanded TCRs paralleled ubiquitous and regional nonsynonymous mutations, respectively. The number of expanded tumor alpha and beta chains correlated with mutation number.

Documented time point: sample taken at primary tumor resection. The CDR3 adds up to 20 amino acids, both ends counted. TCRdb re-called the 5' RACE reads through MiXCR, storing one row per CDR3 protein. The data contain about 4,500 distinct CDR3 sequences, roughly 7% of them singletons. Sequencing was performed on lung tumor tissue, taken at surgery. The J gene is TRBJ2-1, the V gene TRBV7-5; TRBD2, as called in the table, went unchecked against the DNA. TRBV7-5 is given as a pseudogene. This clonotype originated in a male donor with early-stage non-small cell lung cancer. The CDR3 is CISVSEAPGTSGGSYNEQFF.